These 23 T cell receptor beta chains share one sample of origin, sequenced in a study of T cells in Graves' hyperthyroidism and ophthalmopathy (dated by TCRdb to the late 2010s). Libraries were built with multiplex PCR. Sequencing took place on an Illumina HiSeq 2000. Amplification of TCR beta CDR3 regions was carried out from RNA transcripts. The first round of RT-PCR for the TCR CDR3 was performed with the HTBI primer set and the Qiagen OneStep RT-PCR kit. TCRdb handled the public reads itself, with Q25 trimming in fastp and clone calling in MiXCR, and kept productive beta chains. All rows with the same CDR3 protein become a single entry with the most common DNA and genes. The sample yields approximately 640,000 distinct CDR3 sequences; roughly a sixth were counted once. The top ten clones comprise around 15% of the sample. The specimen sequenced was blood. Receptor source: a man between 45 and 60 years old with Graves' hyperthyroidism.

This clonotype appeared once. The chain uses TRBV4-2 and TRBJ2-2; 7 nucleotides align to TRBD2. The trim removed 3 bases at V and 0 bases at J, leaving 4 bases unmatched. Per the germline V gene, CDR1 is LGHNA and CDR2 is YNFKEQ. This CDR3 contains 16 residues. The CDR3 DNA reads as TGTGCCAGCAGCCATGGGGGACTATCGAACACCGGGGAGCTGTTTTTT. It translates to CASSHGGLSNTGELFF.

This clonotype came up many times. V usage is TRBV7-2 and J usage is TRBJ2-7; 9 bases are a match to TRBD2. Germline V CDR1 and CDR2: SGHTA, FQGNSA. This CDR3 is built from 15 residues. V lost 1 base, J lost 5 bases, and 6 bases stayed unmatched. The DNA of the CDR3 is TGTGCCAGCAGCTTAGTTGCGGGAGGGTTCGACGAGCAGTACTTC. This sequence encodes CASSLVAGGFDEQYF.

This sequence joins TRBV6-2 or TRBV6-3 and TRBJ2-1, with D perhaps TRBD1 (6 bases). The CDR3 extends over 14 amino acids. V lost 7 bases to trimming and J lost 4 bases, with 14 bases between them. Looked up from germline, CDR1 is MNHEY and CDR2 is SVGEGT. CDR3 region: CASTVRTVYNEQFF. The CDR3 DNA follows: TGTGCCAGCACCGTTCGGACAGTGTACAATGAGCAGTTCTTC.

The gene calls are TRBV15 and TRBJ2-2; no firm D call. Germline V gives CDR1 LNHNV, CDR2 YYDKDF (reference sequence). The CDR3 has 17 residues. Trimming removed 7 bases at V and 9 bases at J, with 27 bases between. The CDR3 sequence is CATTAADEVLNIWELFF. CDR3 sequence (DNA): TGTGCCACCACCGCCGCTGATGAAGTACTAAACATCTGGGAGCTGTTTTTT.

The chain has TRBV5-5 and TRBJ2-1, with TRBD2 matching 7 bases. The CDR3 has 18 residues. CDR1 SGHKS and CDR2 YYEKEE come from the germline V gene (reference sequence). The junction had 9 bases not matched to a gene; V was cut back by 0 bases and J by 0 bases. CDR3 sequence (DNA): TGTGCCAGCAGCTTGGTCGGCGCGGGAGTGTCCTCCTACAATGAGCAGTTCTTC. Its translation is CASSLVGAGVSSYNEQFF.

This clonotype has ten or more counts. The V and J genes are TRBV3-1 and TRBJ1-2; D call uncertain. This CDR3 region has 13 residues. Germline-derived CDR1 and CDR2 are LGHDT and YNNKEL (reference sequence). V was trimmed by 0 bases and J by 5 bases, leaving 7 bases between them. The CDR3 is CASSQEGLYGYTF. Written as DNA, the CDR3 is TGTGCCAGCAGCCAAGAGGGTTTGTATGGCTACACCTTC.

This clonotype showed up many times. The CDR3 nucleotides read TGTGCCAGCAGCCCCGACCGGACAGGCCTCTCCTACGAGCAGTACTTC. Translated: CASSPDRTGLSYEQYF. The genes are TRBV5-8 and TRBJ2-7; 7 bases are shared with TRBD1. With V trimmed by 4 bases and J by 0 bases, 10 bases remained unmatched. The germline gives CDR1 SGHTS, CDR2 YDEGEE. The CDR3 totals 16 residues. The full variable domain, completed using reference TRBV5-8 and TRBJ2-7, is EAGVTQSPTHLIKTRGQQATLRCSPISGHTSVYWYQQALGLGLQFLLWYDEGEERNRGNFPPRFSGRQFPNYSSELNVNALELEDSALYLCASSPDRTGLSYEQYFGPGTRLTVT.

This clonotype has at least ten counts. The chain has TRBV28 and TRBJ1-3; no reliable D call. The CDR3 is 12 amino acids. V was shortened by 6 bases and J by 4 bases, with 7 bases between the two germline ends. The V gene's germline CDR1 is MDHEN and CDR2 SYDVKM. CDR3: CASSLRGNTIYF. CDR3 nucleotide sequence: TGTGCCAGCAGCCTCCGCGGAAACACCATATATTTT.

This clonotype was found a few times. This sequence joins TRBV6-1 and TRBJ2-7; D is uncertain. This CDR3 is 13 amino acids long. The germline V and J ends were trimmed by 4 bases and 7 bases, with 14 bases remaining between them. Per germline, CDR1 MNHNS and CDR2 SASEGT. Here the CDR3 DNA reads TGTGCCAGCAGTGGCAACATAGCAACTGAGCAGTACTTC. Encoded protein: CASSGNIATEQYF.

This clonotype was seen repeatedly, ten times or more. V gene TRBV28 combines with J gene TRBJ1-1; 7 positions match TRBD1. J lost 2 bases, V lost 4 bases, and 7 bases had no gene match. The CDR3 has 15 residues. The germline V gene encodes CDR1 MDHEN and CDR2 SYDVKM. This chain's CDR3 is CASSWGQGVNTEAFF. The CDR3, as DNA: TGTGCCAGCAGTTGGGGGCAGGGGGTAAACACTGAAGCTTTCTTT.

This clonotype has a count of ten or more. The chain is built from TRBV3-1 and TRBJ1-5; no firm D call. Between the trimmed V and J ends, which lost 4 bases and 9 bases, there was a span of 16 bases. CDR1 is LGHDT and CDR2 is YNNKEL in the germline V gene (reference sequence). The CDR3 has 14 amino acids. The CDR3 spells CASSPGNVVRPQHF. The CDR3 DNA reads as TGTGCCAGCAGCCCAGGTAATGTCGTAAGGCCCCAGCATTTT.

This clonotype was recorded many times. This rearrangement joins TRBV7-2 to TRBJ2-1; unclear D gene. The CDR3 has 11 residues. V was shortened by 7 bases and J by 5 bases, with 6 bases between the two germline ends. Germline V CDR1 and CDR2: SGHTA, FQGNSA. Here the CDR3 reads CASTFNNEQFF. The CDR3 nucleotides read TGTGCCAGCACCTTCAACAATGAGCAGTTCTTC.

In this sample, this clonotype turned up a few times. The chain joins TRBV10-3 to TRBJ1-3, with D possibly matching TRBD1 (6 bases). Germline loops: CDR1 ENHRY, CDR2 SYGVKD. This CDR3 region has 16 residues. The ends were cut back, 1 base at V and 3 bases at J, with 13 bases in the middle. The CDR3 DNA reads TGTGCCATCAGTGAGTTGTCCAGGGGCCATGGAAACACCATATATTTT. This translates into CAISELSRGHGNTIYF.

As for this clonotype: The junction departs from germline at one end; a sequencing error may be responsible. The chain uses TRBV12-3 or TRBV12-4 and TRBJ2-2, with TRBD2 matching 12 bases. The CDR3 consists of 15 residues. The CDR3 spells CASSWTSGISGEPFF. The CDR3 DNA sequence: TGTGCCAGCAGTTGGACTAGCGGGATTTCCGGGGAGCCGTTTTTT.

This clonotype was found a few times. This rearrangement joins TRBV4-1 to TRBJ2-5; a weak D match, TRBD1 (6 bases). The V end lost 3 bases, the J end lost 2 bases, and 16 bases lay between the germline ends. This CDR3 comprises 16 residues. The germline CDR1 and CDR2 sequences are MGHRA and YSYEKL. The CDR3 DNA reads TGCGCCAGCAGCCATACAGGGCCATCCCTGCAAGAGACCCAGTACTTC. It specifies CASSHTGPSLQETQYF.

V is TRBV4-1 and J is TRBJ1-5; TRBD1 is a possible D gene (5 bases). This CDR3 region has 14 residues. Germline CDR1 is MGHRA and CDR2 is YSYEKL. Between the trimmed V and J ends, which lost 8 bases and 5 bases, there was a span of 16 bases. The CDR3 DNA is TGCGCCAGCGGGGACGGGCCGGGGGATCAGCCCCAGCATTTT. It translates to CASGDGPGDQPQHF.

This clonotype occurred many times. The gene calls are TRBV27 and TRBJ2-4; possibly TRBD1 or TRBD2 for D (5 bases each). The CDR3 totals 15 residues. Trimming left V 4 bases short and J 3 bases short, with 13 bases between. CDR1 is MNHEY, CDR2 SMNVEV, per germline (reference sequence). The CDR3 DNA is TGTGCCAGCAGTTCACCAGCTGGGGGCAAAAACATTCAGTACTTC. This codes for CASSSPAGGKNIQYF.

The table lists this clonotype with a few counts. The V gene is TRBV7-3, the J gene TRBJ2-5; TRBD1 is a possible D gene (7 bases). There are 13 residues in the CDR3. Trimming removed 7 bases at V and 7 bases at J, with 16 bases between. In germline, CDR1 is SGHTA, CDR2 FQGTGA. The CDR3 coding sequence is TGTGCCAGCACCCTAAGACAGGGAGGGACCCAGTACTTC. It codes for CASTLRQGGTQYF.

This clonotype was detected only a few times. This rearrangement joins TRBV5-4 to TRBJ2-3, with TRBD1 matching 8 bases. Trimming at V came to 5 bases and at J to 7 bases, leaving 12 bases not matched to a gene. This CDR3 is 15 amino acids long. CDR1 and CDR2 from the germline V gene are SGHNT and YYREEE (reference sequence). The CDR3 DNA sequence: TGTGCCAGCAGTCGGGACAGGTTTTTTACGAATACGCAGTATTTT. This codes for CASSRDRFFTNTQYF.

This clonotype appeared many times. The rearrangement joins TRBV7-2 to TRBJ2-4; the D gene is possibly TRBD1 (7 bases). Germline lookup yields CDR1 SGHTA and CDR2 FQGNSA. V was clipped by 1 base and J by 8 bases, with 18 bases between them. CDR3 length: 16 residues. CDR3 DNA: TGTGCCAGCAGCTTAGGCGGGCGCAGGGGGGTTGACATTCAGTACTTC. It is translated as CASSLGGRRGVDIQYF.

This clonotype was counted at least ten times. The chain recombines TRBV18 with TRBJ2-3; a possible D gene is TRBD2 (5 bases). The CDR3 runs 17 residues. Trimming left V 4 bases short and J 2 bases short, with 19 bases between. Germline CDR1 KGHSH, CDR2 LQKENI. CDR3 DNA: TGTGCCAGCTCACACAGACTAACAACAGACACCACAGATACGCAGTATTTT. The encoded protein is CASSHRLTTDTTDTQYF. Using reference TRBV18 and TRBJ2-3 for the parts outside the CDR3, the full variable domain is NAGVMQNPRHLVRRRGQEARLRCSPMKGHSHVYWYRQLPEEGLKFMVYLQKENIIDESGMPKERFSAEFPKEGPSILRIQQVVRGDSAAYFCASSHRLTTDTTDTQYFGPGTRLTVL.

This clonotype was detected a few times. The chain combines TRBV2 with TRBJ2-5; the D gene could be TRBD1 or TRBD2 (5 bases each). Germline-derived CDR1 and CDR2 are SNHLY and FYNNEI. This CDR3 has 15 residues. V gave up 2 bases and J gave up 5 bases, with 15 bases separating them. This CDR3 reads CASSEWATGLETQYF. CDR3 DNA sequence: TGTGCCAGCAGTGAATGGGCTACAGGACTTGAGACCCAGTACTTC.

This clonotype was seen at least ten times. The chain has TRBV11-2 and TRBJ2-5; D is uncertain. The CDR3 runs 15 residues. V lost 3 bases, J lost 3 bases, and 14 bases lay in between. Germline V gene lookup returns CDR1 SGHAT and CDR2 FQNNGV. The CDR3 reads CASSFSFNEEETQYF. The CDR3 region has the DNA TGTGCCAGCAGCTTCAGTTTCAACGAGGAAGAGACCCAGTACTTC.